This T cell receptor beta chain is from a study of blood T cell repertoires in COVID-19. About the study: The study drew acute and convalescent COVID-19 samples from the United States, Italy and Spain. PBMCs, B-cell-depleted T cells, or T cells provided the cDNA or gDNA that made up the material.

There are 14 residues in the CDR3. After removal of 3 bases from V and 7 bases from J, the junction contained 9 bases not matched to a gene. Germline V gene data show CDR1 as GTSNPN and CDR2 as SVGIG (reference sequence). Per the original data handling: Amplification from reference gene primers served as the basis for estimated nucleated cell counts. The repertoire was sequenced with immunoSEQ multiplex PCR; TCRdb's copy has only in-frame clones and lacks some. Clone size and the V and J calls come from that table; the DNA yielded D and trimming. The top ten clones hold 1% of a sample with about 310,000 clones, roughly 87% of them seen once.

Sample: peripheral blood. The chain couples TRBV30 to TRBJ1-3, with 7 positions matching TRBD1. The sequence came from a man between 45 and 60 years old with active or convalescent COVID-19. DNA for the CDR3: TGTGCCTGGAGAATAGGGACAGATCCGAACACCATATATTTT. Its protein is CAWRIGTDPNTIYF.